Listed here are 3 T cell receptor beta chains from one sample, sequenced in a study of cytomegalovirus exposure and HLA in healthy donors. Amplification used 60 Vbeta primers and 13 Jbeta primers. Some clones are missing from TCRdb's copy, which holds only in-frame ones; the method was immunoSEQ multiplex PCR. Among about 190,000 clones listed, more than 70% were seen once. Specimen: PBMCs. These receptors came from a man aged 25-45 years in good health and CMV-seropositive.

This chain connects TRBV7-9 to TRBJ1-1, with D perhaps matching TRBD1 (6 bases). CDR3 length: 15 residues. CDR1 is SEHNR, CDR2 FQNEAQ, per germline (reference sequence). The V end lost 1 base, the J end lost 0 bases, and 9 bases lay between the germline ends. The CDR3 loop is CASSLVGGLNTEAFF. CDR3 in DNA: TGTGCCAGCAGCTTAGTTGGGGGCTTGAACACTGAAGCTTTCTTT.

The chain uses TRBV6-5 and TRBJ2-7; the D gene is possibly TRBD2 (5 bases). CDR3 length: 14 amino acids. Looked up from germline, CDR1 is MNHEY and CDR2 is SVGAGI. V was shortened by 10 bases and J by 2 bases, with 18 bases between the two germline ends. CDR3 bases: TGTGCCACCAGGTTGGAGAGGGAGACCTACGAGCAGTACTTC. Its protein product is CATRLERETYEQYF.

The chain couples TRBV28 to TRBJ2-7; the match to TRBD1 covers 9 bases. Germline CDR1 MDHEN, CDR2 SYDVKM. J was trimmed by 6 bases and V by 5 bases; bases with no gene match: 11. The CDR3 length is 15 residues. CDR3 sequence (DNA): TGTGCCAGCAGTCTGGAGGGACAGGGAAGAGGCGAGCAGTACTTC. Encoded protein: CASSLEGQGRGEQYF.